Sequencing of this T cell receptor beta chain was carried out in a study of T cells in Graves' hyperthyroidism and ophthalmopathy. Points from the study as a whole: Most clonotypes expanded in the thyroid (above 0.001) were also present in blood.

About this clonotype itself: The antigen is not known.

CDR3 length: 15 residues. Germline loops: CDR1 DFQATT, CDR2 SNEGSKA (reference sequence). V shed 2 bases and J 4 bases; nucleotides not matched to a gene: 6. RNA transcripts served as the template for amplifying TCR beta CDR3 regions. HTBI primers drove first-round RT-PCR of the TCR CDR3. TCRdb redid the calling of the multiplex PCR reads with MiXCR, one entry per CDR3 protein. The table has around 340,000 distinct CDR3 sequences, about 18% seen once. The hyperthyroidism patients had all been newly diagnosed, and their disease duration was under 2 months. Their ages ranged from 18 to 65 years. The source of this sequence is a woman aged 25 to 39 with Graves' hyperthyroidism that later progressed to Graves' ophthalmopathy. The source material was blood. This chain joins TRBV20-1 and TRBJ2-2, with 8 bases matching TRBD1. CDR3 DNA: TGCAGTGCTAGAAGGACAGGGTCGGGCACCGGGGAGCTGTTTTTT. Translating gives CSARRTGSGTGELFF.